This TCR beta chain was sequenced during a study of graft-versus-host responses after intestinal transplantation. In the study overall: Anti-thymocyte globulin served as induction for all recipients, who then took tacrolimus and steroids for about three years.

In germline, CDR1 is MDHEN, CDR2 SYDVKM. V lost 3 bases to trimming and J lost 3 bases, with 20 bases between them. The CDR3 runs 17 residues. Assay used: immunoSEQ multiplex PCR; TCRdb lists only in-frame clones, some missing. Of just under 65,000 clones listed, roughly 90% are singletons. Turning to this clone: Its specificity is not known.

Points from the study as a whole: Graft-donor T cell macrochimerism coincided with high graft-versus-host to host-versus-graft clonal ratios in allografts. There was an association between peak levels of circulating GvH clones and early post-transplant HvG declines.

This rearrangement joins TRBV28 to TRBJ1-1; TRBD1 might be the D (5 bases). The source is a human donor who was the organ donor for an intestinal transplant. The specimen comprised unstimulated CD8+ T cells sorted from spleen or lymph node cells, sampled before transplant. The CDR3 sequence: CASSFIRGAWVDTEAFF. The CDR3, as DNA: TGTGCCAGCAGTTTCATAAGGGGCGCTTGGGTGGACACTGAAGCTTTCTTT.